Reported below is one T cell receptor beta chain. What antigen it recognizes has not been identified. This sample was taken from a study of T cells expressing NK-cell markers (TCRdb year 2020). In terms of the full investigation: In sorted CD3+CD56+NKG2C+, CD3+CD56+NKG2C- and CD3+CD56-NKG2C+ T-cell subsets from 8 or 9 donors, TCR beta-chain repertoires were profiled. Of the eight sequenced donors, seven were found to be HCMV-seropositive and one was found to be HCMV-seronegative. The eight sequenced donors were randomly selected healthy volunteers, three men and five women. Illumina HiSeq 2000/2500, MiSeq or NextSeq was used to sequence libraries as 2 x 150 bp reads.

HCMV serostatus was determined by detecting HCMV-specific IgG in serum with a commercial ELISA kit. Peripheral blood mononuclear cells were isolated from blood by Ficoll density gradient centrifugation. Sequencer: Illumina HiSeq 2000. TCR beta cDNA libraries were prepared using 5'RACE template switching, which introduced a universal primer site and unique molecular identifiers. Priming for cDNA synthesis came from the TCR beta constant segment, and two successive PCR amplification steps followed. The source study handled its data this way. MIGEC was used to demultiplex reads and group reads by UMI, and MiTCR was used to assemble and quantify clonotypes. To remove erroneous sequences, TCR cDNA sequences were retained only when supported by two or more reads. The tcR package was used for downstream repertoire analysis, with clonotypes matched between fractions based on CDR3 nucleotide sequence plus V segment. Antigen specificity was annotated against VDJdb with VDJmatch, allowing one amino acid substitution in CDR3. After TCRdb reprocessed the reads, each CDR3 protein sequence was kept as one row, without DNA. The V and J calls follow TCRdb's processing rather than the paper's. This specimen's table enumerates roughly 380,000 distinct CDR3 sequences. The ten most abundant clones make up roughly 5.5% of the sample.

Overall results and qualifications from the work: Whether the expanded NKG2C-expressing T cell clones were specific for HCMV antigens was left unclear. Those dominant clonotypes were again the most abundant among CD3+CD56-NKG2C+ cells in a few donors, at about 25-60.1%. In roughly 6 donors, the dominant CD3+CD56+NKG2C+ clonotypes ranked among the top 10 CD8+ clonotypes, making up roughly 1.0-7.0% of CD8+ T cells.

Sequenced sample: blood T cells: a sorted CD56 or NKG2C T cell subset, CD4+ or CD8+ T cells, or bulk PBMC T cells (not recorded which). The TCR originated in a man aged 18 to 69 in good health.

The CDR3 has the sequence CASGEGGGYEQYF. Recombination linked TRBV6-1 to TRBJ2-7; TCRdb gives TRBD1 as the D gene, but with no DNA this cannot be confirmed. CDR1 and CDR2, per the germline V gene, are MNHNS and SASEGT. Including cysteine and phenylalanine, the CDR3 has 13 amino acids. No DNA accompanies this entry.